The sequence of this TCR beta chain was determined in a study of tumor and adjacent non-tumor tissue in lung cancer. Ends included, the CDR3 has 17 residues. Germline loops: CDR1 LGHNA, CDR2 YNFKEQ. Three rounds of nested PCR, following a modified ARM-PCR protocol, produced the TCRbeta library. TCRdb re-derived calls from the multiplex PCR reads in MiXCR, one entry per CDR3 protein. The sample shows 90,000 to 100,000 distinct CDR3 sequences, 75% to 90% of them seen only once. As regards this clonotype: Given the absence of the conserved phenylalanine or tryptophan at the CDR3 end, a read error is likely. It is unclear where the CDR3 begins or ends on the DNA, so no DNA is shown, and the CDR3 is as TCRdb lists it.

The template was RNA from unsorted bulk tissue. Distant lung tissue was collected more than 3 cm away from the tumor edge. Material for sequencing was distant non-tumor lung tissue. The chain couples TRBV4-2 to TRBJ2-5; the table's D call TRBD2 went unverified against the DNA. The sequence was obtained from a man in his 60s with small cell lung cancer. CDR3 sequence: CASSQGNSGRRQETQNL.